This T cell receptor beta chain emerged from a study of blood T cell repertoires in COVID-19. Overall study: The United States, Italy and Spain provided the acute and convalescent COVID-19 samples.

Methods used by the authors: Reference gene primer amplification yielded estimated nucleated cell counts. Only in-frame clones appear in the TCRdb table, and some are missing; sequencing was by immunoSEQ multiplex PCR. D and trimming come from the DNA, and the V and J calls and clone size come from that table. The data contain 250,000 to 300,000 clones, about four fifths of them seen just once; the ten biggest clones take up 4.5% to 7%. Trimming left V 6 bases short and J 2 bases short, with 13 bases between. Per the germline V gene, CDR1 is WNHNN and CDR2 is SYGVQD (reference sequence). The CDR3 has 14 residues.

V usage is TRBV10-1 and J usage is TRBJ2-5; possible D gene TRBD1, 5 bases. The source of this sequence is a man older than 75 with acute or convalescent COVID-19. The sequencing input was peripheral blood. The CDR3 region has the DNA TGCGCCAGCAGCGGCTCGACAGAGCAAGAGACCCAGTACTTC. Protein product: CASSGSTEQETQYF.